This TCR beta chain is from a study of graft-versus-host responses after intestinal transplantation. Study at large: Anti-thymocyte globulin induction, then tacrolimus and steroids for about 3 years, went to all recipients.

Repertoires were generated with immunoSEQ multiplex PCR, while TCRdb's copy carries only in-frame clones and drops some. The sample contains 90,000 to 120,000 clones, about 91% of which appear only once. Overall study results and limits: Maximum circulating GvH clone levels tracked with early post-transplant HvG decreases. GvH clones appeared in recipient marrow, some first in ileum or blood.

To note about this clone: Antigen unknown.

CDR1 and CDR2 (germline): SGHRS, YFSETQ. The CDR3 sequence is 11 residues long. The V end was cut by 4 bases, the J end by 6 bases, with 8 bases between. The chain combines TRBV5-1 with TRBJ2-7; D possibly corresponds to TRBD2 (5 bases). The source is a human donor who was the organ donor for an intestinal transplant. This material consisted of unstimulated CD4+ T cells sorted from spleen or lymph node cells, taken before transplant. CDR3: CASSGEGEQYF. The CDR3 DNA sequence: TGCGCCAGCAGCGGCGAGGGCGAGCAGTACTTC.